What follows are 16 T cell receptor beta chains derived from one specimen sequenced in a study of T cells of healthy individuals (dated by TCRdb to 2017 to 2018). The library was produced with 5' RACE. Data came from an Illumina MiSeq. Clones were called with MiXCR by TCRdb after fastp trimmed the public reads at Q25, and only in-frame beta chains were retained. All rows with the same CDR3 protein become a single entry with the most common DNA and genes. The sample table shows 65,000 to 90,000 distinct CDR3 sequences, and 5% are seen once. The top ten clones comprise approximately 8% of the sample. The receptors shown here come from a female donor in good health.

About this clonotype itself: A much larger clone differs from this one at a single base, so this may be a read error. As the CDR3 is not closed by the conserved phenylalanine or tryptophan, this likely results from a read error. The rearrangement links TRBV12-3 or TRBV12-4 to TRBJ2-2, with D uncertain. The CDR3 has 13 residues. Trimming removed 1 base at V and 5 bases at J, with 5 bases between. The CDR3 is CASSLGGTGELFY. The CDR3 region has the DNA TGTGCCAGCAGTTTAGGTGGGACCGGGGAGCTGTTTTAT.

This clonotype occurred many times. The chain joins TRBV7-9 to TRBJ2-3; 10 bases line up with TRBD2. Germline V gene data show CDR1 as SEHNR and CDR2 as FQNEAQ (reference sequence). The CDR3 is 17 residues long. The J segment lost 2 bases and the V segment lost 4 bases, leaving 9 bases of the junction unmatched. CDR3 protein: CASSWGRTSGPTDTQYF. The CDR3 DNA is TGTGCCAGCAGCTGGGGGCGGACTAGCGGACCCACAGATACGCAGTATTTT.

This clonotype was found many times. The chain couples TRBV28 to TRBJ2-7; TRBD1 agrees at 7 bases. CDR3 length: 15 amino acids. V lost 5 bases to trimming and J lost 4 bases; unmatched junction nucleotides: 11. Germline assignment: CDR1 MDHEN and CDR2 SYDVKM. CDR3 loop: CASSRTGTATYEQYF. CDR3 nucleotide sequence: TGTGCCAGCAGTAGGACCGGGACAGCAACTTACGAGCAGTACTTC.

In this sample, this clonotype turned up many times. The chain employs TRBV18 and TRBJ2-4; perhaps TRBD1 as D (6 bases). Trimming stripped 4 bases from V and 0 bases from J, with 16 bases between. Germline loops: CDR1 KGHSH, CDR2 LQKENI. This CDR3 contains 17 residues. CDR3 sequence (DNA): TGTGCCAGCTCACTCACCGGGACACCGATAGCCAAAAACATTCAGTACTTC. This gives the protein CASSLTGTPIAKNIQYF. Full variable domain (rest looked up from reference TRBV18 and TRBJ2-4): NAGVMQNPRHLVRRRGQEARLRCSPMKGHSHVYWYRQLPEEGLKFMVYLQKENIIDESGMPKERFSAEFPKEGPSILRIQQVVRGDSAAYFCASSLTGTPIAKNIQYFGAGTRLSVL.

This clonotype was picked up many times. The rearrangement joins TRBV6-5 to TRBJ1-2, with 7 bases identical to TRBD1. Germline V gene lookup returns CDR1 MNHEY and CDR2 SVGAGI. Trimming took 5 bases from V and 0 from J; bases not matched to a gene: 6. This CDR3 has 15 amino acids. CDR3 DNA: TGTGCCAGCAGTAACAGGGGCTTCTCTAACTATGGCTACACCTTC. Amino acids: CASSNRGFSNYGYTF.

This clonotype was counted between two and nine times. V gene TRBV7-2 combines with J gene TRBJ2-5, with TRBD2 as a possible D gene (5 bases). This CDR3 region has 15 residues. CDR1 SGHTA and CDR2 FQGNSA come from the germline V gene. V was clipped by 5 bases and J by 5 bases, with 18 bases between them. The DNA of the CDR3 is TGTGCCAGCAGCCCCGGGGTGGGGTCGGGTGAGACCCAGTACTTC. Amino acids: CASSPGVGSGETQYF.

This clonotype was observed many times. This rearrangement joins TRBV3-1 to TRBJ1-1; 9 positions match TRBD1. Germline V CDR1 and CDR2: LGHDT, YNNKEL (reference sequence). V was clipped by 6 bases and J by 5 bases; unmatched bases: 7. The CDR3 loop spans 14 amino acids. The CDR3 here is CASSWTGVETEAFF. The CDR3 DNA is TGTGCCAGCAGTTGGACAGGGGTAGAGACTGAAGCTTTCTTT.

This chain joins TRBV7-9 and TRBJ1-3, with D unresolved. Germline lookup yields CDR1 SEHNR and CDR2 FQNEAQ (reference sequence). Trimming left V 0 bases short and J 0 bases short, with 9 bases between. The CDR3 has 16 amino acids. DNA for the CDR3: TGTGCCAGCAGCTTAGCCGAAACAGTCTCTGGAAACACCATATATTTT. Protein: CASSLAETVSGNTIYF.

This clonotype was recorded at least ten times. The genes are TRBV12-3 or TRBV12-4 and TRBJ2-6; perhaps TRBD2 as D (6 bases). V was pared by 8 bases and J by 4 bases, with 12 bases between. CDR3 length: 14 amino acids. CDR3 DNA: TGTGCCAGCTTTCGGGACTCGGGGGCCAACGTCCTGACTTTC. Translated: CASFRDSGANVLTF.

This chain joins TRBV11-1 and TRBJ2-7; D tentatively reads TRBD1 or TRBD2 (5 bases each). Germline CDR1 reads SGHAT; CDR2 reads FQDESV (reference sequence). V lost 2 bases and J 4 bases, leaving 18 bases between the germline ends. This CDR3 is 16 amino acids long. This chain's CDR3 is CASSLRGPGPPYEQYF. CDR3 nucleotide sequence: TGTGCCAGCAGCTTACGCGGACCGGGACCACCTTACGAGCAGTACTTC.

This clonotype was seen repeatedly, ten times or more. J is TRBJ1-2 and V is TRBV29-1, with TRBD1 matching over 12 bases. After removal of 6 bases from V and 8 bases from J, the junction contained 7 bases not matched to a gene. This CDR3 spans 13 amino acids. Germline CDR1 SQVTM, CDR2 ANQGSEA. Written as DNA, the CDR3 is TGCAGCGTCTCGGGACAGGGGGCTGGGGGCTACACCTTC. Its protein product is CSVSGQGAGGYTF.

CDR3 sequence: CASSFGHREITYEQYF. The CDR3 region has the DNA TGTGCCAGCAGTTTTGGGCACAGGGAAATCACCTACGAGCAGTACTTC. The genes are TRBV28 and TRBJ2-7; D may be TRBD1 (6 bases). The CDR3 loop spans 16 amino acids. V was shortened by 3 bases and J by 2 bases, with 17 bases between the two germline ends. Germline V lookup: CDR1 MDHEN, CDR2 SYDVKM.

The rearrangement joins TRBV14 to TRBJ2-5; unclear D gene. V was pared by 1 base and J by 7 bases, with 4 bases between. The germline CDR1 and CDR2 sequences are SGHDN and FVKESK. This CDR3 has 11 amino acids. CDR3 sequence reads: CASSQGATQYF. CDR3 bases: TGTGCCAGCAGCCAAGGGGCGACCCAGTACTTC.

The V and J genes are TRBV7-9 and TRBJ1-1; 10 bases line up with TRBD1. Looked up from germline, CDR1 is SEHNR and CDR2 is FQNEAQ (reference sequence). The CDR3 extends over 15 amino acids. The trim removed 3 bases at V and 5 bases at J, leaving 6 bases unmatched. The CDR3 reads CASSLSRDRGTEAFF. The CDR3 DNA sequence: TGTGCCAGCAGCTTGTCCCGGGACAGGGGTACTGAAGCTTTCTTT.

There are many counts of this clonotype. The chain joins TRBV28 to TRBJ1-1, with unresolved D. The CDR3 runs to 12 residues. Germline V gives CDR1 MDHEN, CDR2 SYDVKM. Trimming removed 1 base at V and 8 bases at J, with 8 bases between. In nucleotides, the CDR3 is TGTGCCAGCAGTTTATCGTACCGAGAAGCTTTCTTT. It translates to CASSLSYREAFF. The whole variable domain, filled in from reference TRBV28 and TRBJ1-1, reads DVKVTQSSRYLVKRTGEKVFLECVQDMDHENMFWYRQDPGLGLRLIYFSYDVKMKEKGDIPEGYSVSREKKERFSLILESASTNQTSMYLCASSLSYREAFFGQGTRLTVV.

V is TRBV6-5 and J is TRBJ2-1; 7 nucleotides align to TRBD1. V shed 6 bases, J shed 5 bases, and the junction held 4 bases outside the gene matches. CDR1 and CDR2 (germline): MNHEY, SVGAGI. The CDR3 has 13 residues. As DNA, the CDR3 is TGTGCCAGCAGGGGCAGGGGGAACAATGAGCAGTTCTTC. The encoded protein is CASRGRGNNEQFF.